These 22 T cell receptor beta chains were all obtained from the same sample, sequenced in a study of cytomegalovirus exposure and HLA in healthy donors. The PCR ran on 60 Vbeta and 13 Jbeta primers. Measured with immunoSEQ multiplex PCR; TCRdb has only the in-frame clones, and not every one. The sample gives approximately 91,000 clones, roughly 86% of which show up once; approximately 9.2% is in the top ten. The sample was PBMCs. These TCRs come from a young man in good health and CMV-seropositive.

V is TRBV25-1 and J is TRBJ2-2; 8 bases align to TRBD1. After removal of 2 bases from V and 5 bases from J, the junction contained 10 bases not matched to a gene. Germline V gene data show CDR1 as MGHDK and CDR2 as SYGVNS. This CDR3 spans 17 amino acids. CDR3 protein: CASSELGWTGRTGELFF. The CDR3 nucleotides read TGTGCCAGCAGTGAACTCGGTTGGACAGGGCGGACCGGGGAGCTGTTTTTT.

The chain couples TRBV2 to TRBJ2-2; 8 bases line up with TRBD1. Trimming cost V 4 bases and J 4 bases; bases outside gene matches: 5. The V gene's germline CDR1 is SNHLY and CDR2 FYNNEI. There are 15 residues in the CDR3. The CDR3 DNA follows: TGTGCCAGCAGTGCAAGGACAGGGCCCACCGGGGAGCTGTTTTTT. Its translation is CASSARTGPTGELFF.

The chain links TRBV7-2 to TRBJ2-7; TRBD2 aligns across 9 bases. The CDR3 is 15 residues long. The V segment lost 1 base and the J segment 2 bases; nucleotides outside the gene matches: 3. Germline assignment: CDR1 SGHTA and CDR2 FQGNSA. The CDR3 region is CASSLEAGGPYEQYF. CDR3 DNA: TGTGCCAGCAGCTTAGAGGCGGGAGGGCCCTACGAGCAGTACTTC.

In DNA form, the CDR3 reads TGTGCCAGCAGTGGTCAGGGACAGGGGGGCCCCGGGGAGCTGTTTTTT. Encoded protein: CASSGQGQGGPGELFF. This sequence joins TRBV2 and TRBJ2-2; 11 bases line up with TRBD1. Trimming took 4 bases from V and 6 from J; bases not matched to a gene: 7. The CDR3 extends over 16 amino acids. Germline CDR1 and CDR2: SNHLY and FYNNEI.

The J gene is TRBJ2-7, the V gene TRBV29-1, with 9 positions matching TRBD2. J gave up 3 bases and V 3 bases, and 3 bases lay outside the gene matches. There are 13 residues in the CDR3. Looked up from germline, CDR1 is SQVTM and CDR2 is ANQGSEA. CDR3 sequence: CSVELAGFYEQYF. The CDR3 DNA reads TGCAGCGTTGAGCTAGCGGGATTCTACGAGCAGTACTTC.

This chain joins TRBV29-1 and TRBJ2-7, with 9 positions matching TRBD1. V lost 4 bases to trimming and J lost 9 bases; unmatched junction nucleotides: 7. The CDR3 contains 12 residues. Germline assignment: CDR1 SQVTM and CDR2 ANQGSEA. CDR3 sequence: CSVVLDRGRQYF. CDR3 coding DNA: TGCAGCGTTGTCCTGGACAGGGGACGGCAGTACTTC.

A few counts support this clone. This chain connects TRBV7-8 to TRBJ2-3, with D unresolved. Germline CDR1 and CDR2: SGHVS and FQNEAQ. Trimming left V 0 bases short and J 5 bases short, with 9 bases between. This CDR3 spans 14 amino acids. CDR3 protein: CASSLARVLDTQYF. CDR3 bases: TGTGCCAGCAGCTTAGCGAGAGTCCTAGATACGCAGTATTTT.

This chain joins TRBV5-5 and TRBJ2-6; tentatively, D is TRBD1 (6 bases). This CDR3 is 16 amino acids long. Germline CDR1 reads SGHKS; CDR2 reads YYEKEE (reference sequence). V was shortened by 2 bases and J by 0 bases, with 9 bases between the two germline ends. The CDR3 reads CASSLTGTSGANVLTF. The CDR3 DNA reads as TGTGCCAGCAGCTTAACAGGGACCTCTGGGGCCAACGTCCTGACTTTC.

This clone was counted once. The CDR3 sequence: CASSLAGQENQPQHF. CDR3 bases: TGTGCCAGCAGTTTAGCTGGACAGGAGAATCAGCCCCAGCATTTT. The V and J genes are TRBV28 and TRBJ1-5; TRBD1 matches at 7 bases. V trimming: 2 bases; J trimming: 4 bases; junction bases outside the gene matches: 5. The V gene's germline CDR1 is MDHEN and CDR2 SYDVKM. The CDR3 has 15 residues.

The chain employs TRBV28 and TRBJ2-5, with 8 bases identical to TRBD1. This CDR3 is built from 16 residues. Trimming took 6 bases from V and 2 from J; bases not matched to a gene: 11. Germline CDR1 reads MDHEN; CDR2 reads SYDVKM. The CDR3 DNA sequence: TGTGCCAGCAGCCCGATGACAGGGGCGATACAAGAGACCCAGTACTTC. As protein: CASSPMTGAIQETQYF.

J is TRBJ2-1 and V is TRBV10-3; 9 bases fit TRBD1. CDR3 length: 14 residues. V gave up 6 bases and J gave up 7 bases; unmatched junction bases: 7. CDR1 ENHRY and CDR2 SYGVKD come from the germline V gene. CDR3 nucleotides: TGTGCCATCAGCCCGGGACAGGGACGGAATGAGCAGTTCTTC. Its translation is CAISPGQGRNEQFF.

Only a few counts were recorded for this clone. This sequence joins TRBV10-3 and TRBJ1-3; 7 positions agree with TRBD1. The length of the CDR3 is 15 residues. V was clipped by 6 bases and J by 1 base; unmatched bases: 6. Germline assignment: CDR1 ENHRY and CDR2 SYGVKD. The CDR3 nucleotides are TGTGCCATCAGGGGACAGACGATTTCTGGAAACACCATATATTTT. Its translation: CAIRGQTISGNTIYF.

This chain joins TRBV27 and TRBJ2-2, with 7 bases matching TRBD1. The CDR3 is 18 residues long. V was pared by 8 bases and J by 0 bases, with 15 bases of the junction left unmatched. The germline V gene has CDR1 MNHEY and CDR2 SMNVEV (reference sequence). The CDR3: CASRQALNRGSNTGELFF. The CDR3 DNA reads TGTGCCAGCCGTCAAGCCTTAAACAGGGGTTCGAACACCGGGGAGCTGTTTTTT.

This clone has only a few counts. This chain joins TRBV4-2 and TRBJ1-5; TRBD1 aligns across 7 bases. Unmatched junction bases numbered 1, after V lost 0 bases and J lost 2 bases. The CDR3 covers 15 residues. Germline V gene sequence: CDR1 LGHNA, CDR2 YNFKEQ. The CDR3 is CASSQDGQGNQPQHF. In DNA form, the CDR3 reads TGTGCCAGCAGCCAAGATGGACAGGGCAATCAGCCCCAGCATTTT.

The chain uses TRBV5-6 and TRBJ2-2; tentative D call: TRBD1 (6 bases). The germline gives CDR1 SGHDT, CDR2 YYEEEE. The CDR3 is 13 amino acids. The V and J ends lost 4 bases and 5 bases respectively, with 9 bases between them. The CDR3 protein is CASSRTGTGELFF. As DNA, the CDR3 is TGTGCCAGCAGCCGAACAGGGACCGGGGAGCTGTTTTTT.

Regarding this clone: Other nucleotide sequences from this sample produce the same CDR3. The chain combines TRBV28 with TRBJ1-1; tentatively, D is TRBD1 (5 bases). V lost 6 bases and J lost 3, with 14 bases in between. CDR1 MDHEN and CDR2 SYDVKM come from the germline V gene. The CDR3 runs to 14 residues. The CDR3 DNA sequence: TGTGCCAGCAGCCTACCCCCGGGGGACACTGAAGCTTTCTTT. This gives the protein CASSLPPGDTEAFF.

This CDR3 reads CASSGSGELFF. CDR3 DNA: TGTGCCAGCAGTGGGAGCGGGGAGCTGTTTTTT. V gene TRBV2 combines with J gene TRBJ2-2; D gene unclear. Germline CDR1 is SNHLY and CDR2 is FYNNEI. The CDR3 consists of 11 residues. V was shortened by 4 bases and J by 7 bases, with 4 bases between the two germline ends.

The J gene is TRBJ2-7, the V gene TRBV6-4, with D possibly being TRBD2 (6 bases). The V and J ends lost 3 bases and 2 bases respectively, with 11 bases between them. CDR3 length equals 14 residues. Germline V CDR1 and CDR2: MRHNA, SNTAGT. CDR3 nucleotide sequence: TGTGCCAGCAGTGAGGGAGGAGGAACCTACGAGCAGTACTTC. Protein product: CASSEGGGTYEQYF.

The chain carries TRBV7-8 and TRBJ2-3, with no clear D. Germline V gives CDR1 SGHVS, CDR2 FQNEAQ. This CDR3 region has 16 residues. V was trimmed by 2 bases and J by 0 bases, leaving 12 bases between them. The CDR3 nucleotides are TGTGCCAGCAGCTTAACCTCATACTCTAGCACAGATACGCAGTATTTT. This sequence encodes CASSLTSYSSTDTQYF.

CDR3 nucleotides: TGTGCCAGCAGCTTCCGGGACACCATGAACACTGAAGCTTTCTTT. This gives the protein CASSFRDTMNTEAFF. The rearrangement links TRBV13 to TRBJ1-1; D perhaps matches TRBD1 (6 bases). Germline CDR1 reads PRHDT; CDR2 reads FYEKMQ (reference sequence). The length of the CDR3 is 15 residues. The germline V and J ends were trimmed by 3 bases and 0 bases, with 11 bases remaining between them.

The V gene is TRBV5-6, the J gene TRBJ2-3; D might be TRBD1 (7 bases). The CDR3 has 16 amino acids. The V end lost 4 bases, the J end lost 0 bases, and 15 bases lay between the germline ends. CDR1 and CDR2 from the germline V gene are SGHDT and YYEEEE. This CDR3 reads CASSQGGGPSTDTQYF. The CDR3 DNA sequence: TGTGCCAGCAGCCAGGGGGGCGGTCCTAGCACAGATACGCAGTATTTT. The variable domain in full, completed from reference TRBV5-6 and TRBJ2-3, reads DAGVTQSPTHLIKTRGQQVTLRCSPKSGHDTVSWYQQALGQGPQFIFQYYEEEERQRGNFPDRFSGHQFPNYSSELNVNALLLGDSALYLCASSQGGGPSTDTQYFGPGTRLTVL.

The CDR3 region has the DNA TGCGCCAGCAGCTTGGGAGCCCCTGGACAGGGCTTTAACACCGGGGAGCTGTTTTTT. Amino acid sequence: CASSLGAPGQGFNTGELFF. The V gene is TRBV5-1, the J gene TRBJ2-2; TRBD1 aligns across 8 bases. CDR3 length: 19 amino acids. The V segment lost 0 bases and the J segment 2 bases; nucleotides outside the gene matches: 12. Looked up from germline, CDR1 is SGHRS and CDR2 is YFSETQ.